The source of this T cell receptor beta chain is a study of regulatory T cells in long-lasting Graves disease. Building of the TCR beta libraries involved iRepertoire HTBI primers and Arm-PCR of CDR3 regions. TCRdb itself ran the multiplex PCR reads through MiXCR, one entry per CDR3 protein. The table records 580,000 or so distinct CDR3 sequences, roughly a sixth of them present only once. Time point indicated: newly diagnosed GD, antithyroid drugs for less than 3 months. The TCR library was made from RNA extracted from PBMCs. CDR3 length: 15 residues. V lost 2 bases, J lost 4 bases, and 7 bases stayed unmatched. CDR1 is SGDLS, CDR2 YYNGEE, per germline. This clonotype has more than one count but fewer than ten. Separately, the same data were catalogued under a study of T cells in Graves' hyperthyroidism and ophthalmopathy.

The origin of this receptor is a man aged 18 to 29 with Graves disease. Material: peripheral blood mononuclear cells (PBMCs), obtained at new diagnosis, from a patient treated with antithyroid drugs. The gene calls are TRBV9 and TRBJ2-5, with 8 bases fitting TRBD2. CDR3 sequence reads: CASSVASGGGETQYF. The CDR3, as DNA: TGTGCCAGCAGCGTTGCCAGCGGGGGTGGAGAGACCCAGTACTTC.